This TCR beta chain originates from a study of neurological immune-mediated disorders. With 10-nucleotide random UMIs included, cDNA was synthesized by 5'RACE. Each CDR3 protein is one row after TCRdb ran MiXCR on the 5' RACE reads. The profile shows about 50,000 distinct CDR3 sequences, 10% to 13% of them singletons. Libraries used 2 million unsorted PBMCs kept frozen in RNAlater. V was trimmed by 2 bases and J by 8 bases, leaving 12 bases between them. CDR1 is LGHDT, CDR2 YNNKEL, per germline (reference sequence). The CDR3 consists of 14 residues. This clonotype was recorded at least ten times. This rearrangement joins TRBV3-1 to TRBJ2-2; unclear D gene. Sequenced input: PBMCs. This TCR came from a man aged 65-85 years with HTLV-1-associated myelopathy (HAM/TSP). The CDR3 region has the DNA TGTGCCAGCAGCCAACTCGTTGGGCGGGGGGAGCTGTTTTTT. Translating it yields CASSQLVGRGELFF. Full variable domain (rest looked up from reference TRBV3-1 and TRBJ2-2): DTAVSQTPKYLVTQMGNDKSIKCEQNLGHDTMYWYKQDSKKFLKIMFSYNNKELIINETVPNRFSPKSPDKAHLNLHINSLELGDSAVYFCASSQLVGRGELFFGEGSRLTVL.